Listed below are T cell receptor beta chains from one sample, sequenced in a study of regulatory T cells in long-lasting Graves disease. TCRdb passed the multiplex PCR reads through MiXCR, listing each CDR3 protein once. The sample records over 500,000 distinct CDR3 sequences, around 16% being singletons. These data were also filed under a second study, of T cells in Graves' hyperthyroidism and ophthalmopathy.

The input for sequencing was peripheral blood mononuclear cells (PBMCs), taken at new diagnosis, from a patient treated with antithyroid drugs. These receptor sequences come from a man in his late teens or twenties with Graves disease. CDR3s include the opening cysteine and the closing phenylalanine or tryptophan. D genes are given only for firm matches. A row's size may be missing; if present it is once, few, many or a size class.

j_call | d_call | v_call | clone_size | cdr3_nt | cdr3_aa
TRBJ2-3 | TRBD2 | TRBV20-1 | many | TGCAGTGCTAATAGCGGGAGGAATGCAGATACGCAGTATTTT | CSANSGRNADTQYF
TRBJ2-2 | NA | TRBV10-3 | NA | TGTGCCATCTGGGAGGACGAGGGACATGCCGGGGAGCTGTTTTTT | CAIWEDEGHAGELFF
TRBJ2-1 | NA | TRBV15 | few | TGTGCCACCAGCTTTGGTAGGGCCCTTAGTCCCAATGAGCAGTTCTTC | CATSFGRALSPNEQFF
TRBJ2-1 | TRBD1 | TRBV29-1 | NA | TGCGGCGCCTACCAACGGGACAGGGGTGATGAGCAGTTCTTC | CGAYQRDRGDEQFF
TRBJ2-5 | NA | TRBV20-1 | many | TGCAGTGCTAGAGATGGGTGGGAGACCCAGTACTTC | CSARDGWETQYF
TRBJ2-7 | TRBD1 | TRBV5-4 | NA | TGTGCCAGCAGCCTACAGGGGAGTGCCTACGAGCAGTACTTC | CASSLQGSAYEQYF
TRBJ2-1 | TRBD1 | TRBV28 | many | TGTGCCAGCACCCAGGGACAGGGACGGGGTTTTGGGCAGTTCTTC | CASTQGQGRGFGQFF
TRBJ1-5 | TRBD1 | TRBV3-1 | few | TGTGCCAGCAGCCAGTACAGGGGTAGCAATCAGCCCCAGCATTTT | CASSQYRGSNQPQHF
TRBJ1-5 | NA | TRBV18 | few | TGTGCCAGCTCACAAACCGGGACCTATGGCAATCAGCCCCAGCATTTT | CASSQTGTYGNQPQHF
TRBJ2-3 | TRBD1 | TRBV6-9 | NA | TGTGCCAGCAGTTATGGGACAGGAGGTGGCGTCAGCACAGATACGCAGTATTTT | CASSYGTGGGVSTDTQYF
TRBJ1-6 | NA | TRBV12-3/TRBV12-4 | NA | TGTGCCAGCAGTTTGGTGGGGGTGAAGGATTCACCCCTCCACTTT | CASSLVGVKDSPLHF
TRBJ2-1 | NA | TRBV10-1 | few | TGCGCCAGCAGTGTCGCGGGATCAGGCGGTGAGCAGTTCTTC | CASSVAGSGGEQFF
TRBJ1-6 | TRBD1 | TRBV25-1 | NA | TGTGCCAGCAGTGTCCGGGACAGGGGCTATAATTCACCCCTCCACTTT | CASSVRDRGYNSPLHF
TRBJ2-3 | TRBD1 | TRBV5-1 | many | TGCGCCAGCAGCAGATTACAGGGGACAAGCACAGATACGCAGTATTTT | CASSRLQGTSTDTQYF
TRBJ2-1 | NA | TRBV28 | many | TGTGCCAGCAGGAACAGGGGCGGTGGCGGGAGACATTACAATGAGCAGTTCTTC | CASRNRGGGGRHYNEQFF
TRBJ2-5 | NA | TRBV20-1 | many | TGCAGTGCTAGAGGGCAGAAAGAGACCCAGTACTTC | CSARGQKETQYF
TRBJ2-5 | TRBD2 | TRBV7-6 | NA | TGTGCCAGCAGCTCCTCTAGGACTAGAATTGACCAAGAGACCCAGTACTTC | CASSSSRTRIDQETQYF
TRBJ1-5 | NA | TRBV7-8 | NA | TGTGCCAGCGGACTAAGGGACATTGAGAATCAGCCCCAGCATTTT | CASGLRDIENQPQHF